Listed here are 26 T cell receptor beta chains from one sample, sequenced in a study of blood T cell repertoires in COVID-19. Method: immunoSEQ multiplex PCR; TCRdb's copy keeps in-frame clones and lacks some. The table records more than 80,000 clones, about 82% of them present only once. The material sequenced was peripheral blood. Receptor source: a man in his fifties or sixties with active COVID-19.

This clone was recorded once. The chain has TRBV3-1 (or the pseudogene TRBV3-2) and TRBJ1-2; no clear D. Per the germline V gene, CDR1 is LGHDT and CDR2 is YNNKEL (reference sequence). Between the trimmed V and J ends, which lost 0 bases and 4 bases, there was a span of 12 bases. The CDR3 is made up of 15 amino acids. The CDR3, as DNA: TGTGCCAGCAGCCAAGATGGAAGAGGGAGCTATGGCTACACCTTC. Its translation is CASSQDGRGSYGYTF.

J is TRBJ2-3 and V is TRBV14; a weak D match, TRBD2 (6 bases). Germline CDR1 reads SGHDN; CDR2 reads FVKESK. This CDR3 comprises 14 residues. Trimming removed 4 bases at V and 3 bases at J, with 11 bases between. CDR3 amino acids: CASSPIGGTDTQYF. The CDR3 DNA is TGTGCCAGCAGCCCGATCGGGGGTACAGATACGCAGTATTTT.

The V and J genes are TRBV4-1 and TRBJ2-1, with TRBD2 matching over 9 bases. In germline, CDR1 is MGHRA, CDR2 YSYEKL. The trim removed 5 bases at V and 15 bases at J, leaving 5 bases unmatched. The CDR3 contains 11 residues. The CDR3 DNA is TGCGCCAGCAGCTTTAGCGGGAGAACGTTCTTC. Protein: CASSFSGRTFF.

This rearrangement joins TRBV29-1 to TRBJ1-1, with D hard to call. CDR3 length: 13 residues. CDR1 SQVTM and CDR2 ANQGSEA come from the germline V gene. Trimming cost V 4 bases and J 0 bases, with 9 bases left between them. The DNA for the CDR3 is TGCAGCGTTGTAGGCCAGGTGAACACTGAAGCTTTCTTT. This gives the protein CSVVGQVNTEAFF.

This clone has more than one count but fewer than ten. CDR3 region: CAWSGGGRNTIYF. The CDR3 coding sequence is TGTGCCTGGAGTGGAGGCGGAAGAAACACCATATATTTT. The V call is TRBV30, the J call TRBJ1-3; D uncertain. The germline CDR1 and CDR2 sequences are GTSNPN and SVGIG (reference sequence). Trimming shortened V by 1 base and J by 5 bases, and 9 bases separated the two germline ends. This CDR3 region has 13 residues.

Only one count was recorded for this clone. The junction and the germline gene differ at one end; a read error may be behind it. The chain employs TRBV14 and TRBJ2-1; TRBD1 matches at 9 bases. Germline lookup yields CDR1 SGHDN and CDR2 FVKESK. The CDR3 length is 16 residues. Here the CDR3 DNA reads TGTGCCAGCAGCCATCTCCCGGGACAGGGTGGGACGCCGTTGCTCTTC. This translates into CASSHLPGQGGTPLLF.

Written as DNA, the CDR3 is TGTGCCAGCATCCCCTATTCGGCGGGGGCCACTGAAGCTTTCTTT. Amino acid sequence: CASIPYSAGATEAFF. V gene TRBV9 combines with J gene TRBJ1-1, with a possible D match to TRBD1 (6 bases). The germline V gene has CDR1 SGDLS and CDR2 YYNGEE. Trimming shortened V by 6 bases and J by 4 bases, and 19 bases separated the two germline ends. This CDR3 is 15 amino acids long.

The chain recombines TRBV28 with TRBJ1-2; 7 bases fit TRBD1. The CDR3 sequence is 13 residues long. Looked up from germline, CDR1 is MDHEN and CDR2 is SYDVKM. The V segment lost 7 bases and the J segment 9 bases; nucleotides outside the gene matches: 11. The CDR3 loop reads CASNHGTVSSYTF. CDR3 coding DNA: TGTGCCAGCAACCACGGGACAGTTAGTAGCTACACCTTC.

The rearrangement uses TRBV11-2 and TRBJ2-6; maybe TRBD2 (6 bases). The CDR3 contains 18 residues. The germline CDR1 and CDR2 sequences are SGHAT and FQNNGV. Trimming cost V 1 base and J 0 bases, with 13 bases left between them. CDR3: CASSLVPGGLSGANVLTF. CDR3 DNA: TGTGCCAGCAGCTTAGTACCTGGGGGACTCTCTGGGGCCAACGTCCTGACTTTC.

The chain has TRBV7-8 and TRBJ2-3; possibly TRBD1 for D (6 bases). Between the trimmed V and J ends, which lost 5 bases and 5 bases, there was a span of 11 bases. The CDR3 extends over 13 amino acids. Germline CDR1 and CDR2: SGHVS and FQNEAQ. CDR3 in amino acids: CASSPDRRDTQYF. The CDR3 DNA sequence: TGTGCCAGCAGCCCGGACAGAAGAGATACGCAGTATTTT.

V usage is TRBV3-1 (or the pseudogene TRBV3-2) and J usage is TRBJ1-1; no reliable D call. The germline V and J ends were trimmed by 1 base and 0 bases, with 15 bases remaining between them. Germline lookup yields CDR1 LGHDT and CDR2 YNNKEL (reference sequence). This CDR3 has 17 residues. The CDR3 sequence: CASSQGKAESMNTEAFF. The CDR3 coding sequence is TGTGCCAGCAGCCAAGGCAAGGCGGAATCCATGAACACTGAAGCTTTCTTT.

This chain joins TRBV28 and TRBJ2-1; 15 positions agree with TRBD2. CDR1 and CDR2 from the germline V gene are MDHEN and SYDVKM. The CDR3 runs 14 residues. J lost 12 bases, V lost 3 bases, and 3 bases had no gene match. The CDR3 sequence: CASSLSGLAGGQFF. CDR3 DNA sequence: TGTGCCAGCAGTTTGTCGGGACTAGCGGGAGGGCAGTTCTTC.

This chain uses TRBV11-2 with TRBJ2-1, with 7 nucleotides matching TRBD2. The CDR3 has 15 amino acids. Germline CDR1 reads SGHAT; CDR2 reads FQNNGV. V trimming: 1 base; J trimming: 3 bases; junction bases outside the gene matches: 3. The CDR3 sequence: CASSLGDYGYNEQFF. CDR3 bases: TGTGCCAGCAGCTTAGGGGACTACGGCTACAATGAGCAGTTCTTC.

This clone has more than one count but fewer than ten. The chain employs TRBV27 and TRBJ1-4, with a tentative D call TRBD1 (5 bases). The V gene's germline CDR1 is MNHEY and CDR2 SMNVEV (reference sequence). The CDR3 is made up of 15 amino acids. Deletions cut 2 bases from V and 10 bases from J, with 17 bases between. The CDR3 loop is CASSLNGGTPGKLFF. CDR3 DNA: TGTGCCAGCAGTTTAAACGGGGGAACTCCGGGAAAACTGTTTTTT.

The chain joins TRBV24-1 to TRBJ2-3, with 8 bases matching TRBD2. J gave up 0 bases and V 5 bases, and 15 bases lay outside the gene matches. The CDR3 spans 19 residues. Germline V gene data show CDR1 as KGHDR and CDR2 as SFDVKD. The CDR3 reads CATSGPGRSGATSTDTQYF. In nucleotides, the CDR3 is TGTGCCACCAGTGGACCCGGGCGTAGCGGGGCTACTAGCACAGATACGCAGTATTTT.

The CDR3 reads CASGPASGGTYEQYF. The DNA for the CDR3 is TGTGCCAGCGGACCGGCCAGCGGGGGAACCTACGAGCAGTACTTC. The rearrangement links TRBV7-2 to TRBJ2-7; 8 bases agree with TRBD2. CDR3 length: 15 amino acids. Germline V gene lookup returns CDR1 SGHTA and CDR2 FQGNSA. V gave up 8 bases and J gave up 2 bases; unmatched junction bases: 11.

V is TRBV11-3 and J is TRBJ2-7, with D possibly matching TRBD1 (6 bases). The CDR3 has 14 amino acids. With 3 bases removed from V and 3 bases from J, the gap between germline ends came to 12 bases. The germline V gene encodes CDR1 SGHNT and CDR2 YENEEA. As DNA, the CDR3 is TGTGCCAGCAGCTTTAGTGGGACACACTACGAGCAGTACTTC. Translated, it gives CASSFSGTHYEQYF.

This sequence joins TRBV27 and TRBJ1-2; 7 bases map to TRBD1. The junction had 8 bases not matched to a gene; V was cut back by 5 bases and J by 5 bases. This CDR3 is built from 14 residues. CDR1 and CDR2 from the germline V gene are MNHEY and SMNVEV (reference sequence). The CDR3 here is CASSAGTETYGYTF. The CDR3 coding sequence is TGTGCCAGCAGTGCCGGGACAGAGACTTATGGCTACACCTTC.

With respect to this clone: The identical CDR3 is also encoded by other nucleotide sequences in the sample. This chain uses TRBV28 with TRBJ1-6; D gene ambiguous. V was pared by 4 bases and J by 7 bases, with 5 bases between. Germline V CDR1 and CDR2: MDHEN, SYDVKM. There are 12 residues in the CDR3. The CDR3 is CASSSQNSPLHF. The DNA of the CDR3 is TGTGCCAGCAGTTCACAGAATTCACCCCTCCACTTT.

The chain has TRBV24-1 and TRBJ2-5, with D maybe TRBD2 (5 bases). Trimming cost V 4 bases and J 5 bases, with 16 bases left between them. The CDR3 spans 15 residues. The germline CDR1 and CDR2 sequences are KGHDR and SFDVKD. Here the CDR3 reads CATSDPSAGGETQYF. CDR3 coding DNA: TGTGCCACCAGTGACCCATCAGCTGGCGGGGAGACCCAGTACTTC.

This clone has just one count. The chain links TRBV28 to TRBJ2-7, with D tentatively TRBD1 (6 bases). V was pared by 3 bases and J by 0 bases, with 9 bases between. The V gene's germline CDR1 is MDHEN and CDR2 SYDVKM. This CDR3 region has 14 residues. CDR3 loop: CASSFQGSSYEQYF. CDR3 DNA: TGTGCCAGCAGTTTTCAGGGGAGCTCCTACGAGCAGTACTTC.

The chain recombines TRBV2 with TRBJ2-7; tentative D call: TRBD2 (5 bases). The CDR3 loop spans 14 amino acids. Trimming left V 3 bases short and J 7 bases short, with 16 bases between. Germline assignment: CDR1 SNHLY and CDR2 FYNNEI. The CDR3, as DNA: TGTGCCAGCAGTGATGAAAGAGGGATACAAGAGCAGTACTTC. This translates into CASSDERGIQEQYF. The full variable domain, rest sourced from reference TRBV2 and TRBJ2-7, is EPEVTQTPSHQVTQMGQEVILRCVPISNHLYFYWYRQILGQKVEFLVSFYNNEISEKSEIFDDQFSVERPDGSNFTLKIRSTKLEDSAMYFCASSDERGIQEQYFGPGTRLTVT.

V and J are TRBV11-3 and TRBJ2-1; no definite D call. CDR1 and CDR2 from the germline V gene are SGHNT and YENEEA. CDR3 length equals 14 residues. Trimming stripped 0 bases from V and 2 bases from J, with 5 bases between. The CDR3 sequence is CASSLDYTYNEQFF. The DNA for the CDR3 is TGTGCCAGCAGCTTAGACTATACCTACAATGAGCAGTTCTTC.

A remark on this clone: The CDR3 carries no conserved terminal phenylalanine or tryptophan, so it likely arises from a read error. No DNA is shown, since the ends of the CDR3 on it are uncertain; the CDR3 is the one TCRdb lists. This chain links TRBV11-3 with TRBJ1-1. The CDR3 numbers 9 amino acids, ends counted. Germline V gene sequence: CDR1 SGHNT, CDR2 YENEEA. This CDR3 is CASSAHHRS.

The rearrangement uses TRBV29-1 and TRBJ2-3, with 13 bases matching TRBD2. CDR3 length: 15 residues. The V gene end was trimmed by 6 bases and the J gene end by 5 bases; junction bases not matched to a gene: 8. Per germline, CDR1 SQVTM and CDR2 ANQGSEA. CDR3 residues: CSVLGLAGRGDTQYF. In DNA form, the CDR3 reads TGCAGCGTACTGGGACTAGCGGGAAGGGGAGATACGCAGTATTTT.

The V call is TRBV25-1, the J call TRBJ2-5, with a possible D match to TRBD1 (7 bases). Germline lookup yields CDR1 MGHDK and CDR2 SYGVNS. The CDR3 runs to 11 residues. Trimming removed 3 bases at V and 9 bases at J, with 8 bases between. The CDR3: CASSDRGAQYF. CDR3 coding DNA: TGTGCCAGCAGTGACAGGGGGGCCCAGTACTTC.